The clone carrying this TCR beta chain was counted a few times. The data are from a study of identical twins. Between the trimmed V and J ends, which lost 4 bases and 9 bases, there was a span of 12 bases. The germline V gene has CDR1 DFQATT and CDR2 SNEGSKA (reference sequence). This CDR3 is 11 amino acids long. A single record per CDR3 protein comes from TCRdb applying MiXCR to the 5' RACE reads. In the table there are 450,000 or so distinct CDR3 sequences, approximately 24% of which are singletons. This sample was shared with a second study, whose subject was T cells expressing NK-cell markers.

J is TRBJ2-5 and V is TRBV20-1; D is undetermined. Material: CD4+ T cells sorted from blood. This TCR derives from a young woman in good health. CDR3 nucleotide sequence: TGCAGTGCTACCGACGGACCGGCCCAGTACTTC. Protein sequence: CSATDGPAQYF.